This TCR beta chain derives from a study of CD8+ T cells in alopecia areata. Across the whole study: Oral tofacitinib, 5 to 10 mg twice daily, was given in an open-label trial. Dosing with tofacitinib proceeded for 6 to 18 months, followed by 6 months off drug.

Sequencing templates came from extracted RNA that was reverse transcribed into cDNA. The table came from immunoSEQ multiplex PCR; TCRdb's copy has only in-frame clones and leaves some out. The sample carries approximately 150,000 clones, roughly 44% recorded once. It was from alopecia areata patients that lesional scalp punch biopsies and peripheral blood were collected. The CDR3 covers 16 residues. From germline, CDR1 is SEHNR and CDR2 FQNEAQ (reference sequence). The ends were cut back, 5 bases at V and 0 bases at J, with 11 bases in the middle. About this clone itself: Its antigen remains unknown.

Study conclusions and caveats: Unlike in mice, where it was clearer, TCR sharing across patients was less clear, possibly HLA-related.

This TCR derives from a human donor with alopecia areata. This chain uses TRBV7-9 with TRBJ2-6; D unresolved. The sample taken for sequencing was CD4+ T cells sorted from blood. CDR3 protein: CASSPWRSSGANVLTF. The DNA for the CDR3 is TGTGCCAGCAGCCCGTGGCGGAGCTCTGGGGCCAACGTCCTGACTTTC.